These T cell receptor beta chains were read from a single sample in a study of vaccination and CD4 T cells after COVID-19. TCRdb re-derived calls from the PCR reads in MiXCR, one entry per CDR3 protein. The repertoire holds 25,000 or so distinct CDR3 sequences, with 51% as singletons. This material consisted of CD4+ T cells from blood, taken before SARS-CoV-2 vaccination. The source is a human donor who had recovered from COVID-19. The CDR3 runs from the conserved cysteine through the conserved F or W. A D gene is named only where the DNA matches it firmly. Part of the rows lack a size; the others show once, few, many or a class for expanded clones.

d_call	clone_size	v_call	j_call	cdr3_aa	cdr3_nt
TRBD1	-	TRBV25-1	TRBJ2-1	CASSDPGQGRYEQFF	TGTGCCAGCAGTGATCCTGGACAGGGTCGGTATGAGCAGTTCTTC
TRBD1	few	TRBV20-1	TRBJ1-2	CSARVGQGASGYTF	TGCAGTGCTAGAGTAGGACAGGGGGCATCTGGCTACACCTTC
TRBD1	-	TRBV20-1	TRBJ2-3	CSARTQVQGAGDTQYF	TGCAGTGCTAGAACCCAGGTTCAGGGGGCGGGAGATACGCAGTATTTT
TRBD1	once	TRBV19	TRBJ2-1	CASNRPRTGHNEQFF	TGTGCCAGTAATCGCCCGAGGACAGGACACAATGAGCAGTTCTTC
TRBD2	-	TRBV10-3	TRBJ2-1	CAISVATSHMNEQFF	TGTGCCATCAGTGTCGCGACTAGCCATATGAATGAGCAGTTCTTC
-	-	TRBV5-4	TRBJ2-6	CASSPSGANVLTF	TGTGCCAGCAGCCCTTCTGGGGCCAACGTCCTGACTTTC
-	-	TRBV30	TRBJ1-2	CAWTPGQFDYGYTF	TGTGCCTGGACGCCGGGACAATTTGACTATGGCTACACCTTC
-	few	TRBV20-1	TRBJ2-3	CSATPPARTDTQYF	TGCAGTGCCACCCCCCCAGCGCGCACAGATACGCAGTATTTT
-	once	TRBV28	TRBJ1-3	CASSSSGTRNTIYF	TGTGCCAGCAGTTCCTCCGGGACGCGAAACACCATATATTTT
-	-	TRBV7-2	TRBJ1-1	CASSWDAPTEAFF	TGTGCCAGCAGCTGGGACGCCCCCACTGAAGCTTTCTTT
-	few	TRBV10-3	TRBJ2-5	CAIRAGQTQETQYF	TGTGCCATCAGAGCCGGACAGACTCAAGAGACCCAGTACTTC
TRBD1	-	TRBV7-3	TRBJ2-3	CASSSRGLADTQYF	TGTGCCAGCAGCTCCAGGGGGCTTGCAGATACGCAGTATTTT
TRBD2	-	TRBV5-1	TRBJ2-7	CASSPTSGSLVEQYF	TGCGCCAGCAGCCCAACTAGCGGGAGTCTCGTCGAGCAGTACTTC
TRBD1	-	TRBV10-3	TRBJ2-2	CAISAIGQGSGELFF	TGTGCCATCAGTGCTATCGGACAGGGGTCCGGGGAGCTGTTTTTT
TRBD1	-	TRBV7-2	TRBJ1-2	CASSPGGTVVYGYTF	TGTGCCAGCAGCCCAGGAGGGACAGTGGTCTATGGCTACACCTTC
-	-	TRBV7-6	TRBJ1-5	CASSPTGVRQPQHF	TGTGCCAGCAGCCCGACAGGCGTTCGGCAGCCCCAGCATTTT
-	once	TRBV7-3	TRBJ2-1	CASSLGYNEQFF	TGTGCCAGCAGCTTGGGCTACAATGAGCAGTTCTTC
-	-	TRBV6-2/TRBV6-3	TRBJ1-6	CASKRRSPYGSPLHF	TGTGCCAGCAAAAGGAGGAGCCCATACGGTTCACCCCTCCACTTT
-	-	TRBV6-2/TRBV6-3	TRBJ2-1	CASSPPGLKNEQFF	TGTGCCAGCAGTCCTCCGGGACTCAAGAATGAGCAGTTCTTC
TRBD1	-	TRBV20-1	TRBJ1-2	CSARDRQGGYGYTF	TGCAGTGCTAGAGACAGACAGGGGGGCTATGGCTACACCTTC
-	-	TRBV12-3/TRBV12-4	TRBJ2-5	CASSQGLQETQYF	TGTGCCAGCAGTCAAGGACTACAAGAGACCCAGTACTTC
TRBD2	-	TRBV11-2	TRBJ2-7	CASSDVFAGAEQYF	TGTGCCAGCAGCGACGTCTTTGCGGGAGCCGAGCAGTACTTC
-	few	TRBV7-8	TRBJ2-7	CASSLEDSIYEQYF	TGTGCCAGCAGCTTGGAGGACAGCATCTACGAGCAGTACTTC
TRBD1	-	TRBV27	TRBJ1-2	CASSLSGTGDGYTF	TGTGCCAGCAGTTTATCTGGGACAGGGGATGGCTACACCTTC
-	-	TRBV7-9	TRBJ2-6	CASSIVSGANVLTF	TGTGCCAGCAGTATAGTCTCTGGGGCCAACGTCCTGACTTTC
-	-	TRBV28	TRBJ2-2	CASSSYRTENTGELFF	TGTGCCAGCAGTTCCTATAGGACGGAAAACACCGGGGAGCTGTTTTTT
TRBD2	few	TRBV7-2	TRBJ2-7	CASRRSGSVVYEQYF	TGTGCCAGCAGACGTAGCGGGAGTGTGGTCTACGAGCAGTACTTC
TRBD1	few	TRBV7-9	TRBJ1-2	CASSESRDSYGYTF	TGTGCCAGCAGCGAGTCCCGGGACAGCTATGGCTACACCTTC
TRBD1	-	TRBV28	TRBJ1-1	CASRWDRAAYTEAFF	TGTGCCAGCAGGTGGGACAGGGCCGCTTACACTGAAGCTTTCTTT
-	few	TRBV7-8	TRBJ2-7	CASSLAAGAREQYF	TGTGCCAGCAGCTTAGCGGCGGGGGCGAGGGAGCAGTACTTC
-	once	TRBV6-1	TRBJ1-3	CASRPSGNTIYF	TGTGCCAGCCGACCTTCTGGAAACACCATATATTTT
-	few	TRBV27	TRBJ1-5	CASSSGSQPQHF	TGTGCCAGCAGTTCCGGTAGTCAGCCCCAGCATTTT
-	-	TRBV20-1	TRBJ2-7	CSAPRGTSYEQYF	TGCAGTGCTCCCCGTGGGACTTCCTACGAGCAGTACTTC
-	once	TRBV7-2	TRBJ1-3	CASSLEPSGNTIYF	TGTGCCAGCAGCTTAGAGCCATCTGGAAACACCATATATTTT
-	-	TRBV7-2	TRBJ1-6	CASATSDSPLHF	TGTGCCAGCGCCACCTCGGATTCACCCCTCCACTTT
-	-	TRBV20-1	TRBJ2-2	CSARDIGTEHTGELFF	TGCAGTGCTAGAGATATCGGGACCGAACACACCGGGGAGCTGTTTTTT